The 18 T cell receptor beta chains below were found in one sample sequenced in a study of shared clonotypes between healthy human individuals. The repertoire was sequenced with immunoSEQ multiplex PCR; TCRdb's copy has only in-frame clones and lacks some. The table records around 980,000 clones, 70% to 80% of them present only once. Source material: memory CD4+ T cells from PBMCs. Subset of the sample: CD45RA-negative fraction. The receptors here all came from a young man in good health. Some clones in this sample may be carry-over from other donors' samples.

V gene TRBV19 combines with J gene TRBJ2-7, with 8 bases that match TRBD2. Germline V CDR1 and CDR2: LNHDA, SQIVND (reference sequence). The CDR3 has 16 amino acids. Trimming removed 5 bases from V and 1 base from J; junction bases left unmatched: 10. The CDR3 DNA reads as TGTGCCAGTAGTGCACAACTAGCGGTTGGATCCTACGAGCAGTACTTC. This codes for CASSAQLAVGSYEQYF. The variable domain in full, with the rest retrieved from reference TRBV19 and TRBJ2-7, is DGGITQSPKYLFRKEGQNVTLSCEQNLNHDAMYWYRQDPGQGLRLIYYSQIVNDFQKGDIAEGYSVSREKKESFPLTVTSAQKNPTAFYLCASSAQLAVGSYEQYFGPGTRLTVT.

This sequence joins TRBV11-2 and TRBJ1-3; tentatively, D is TRBD1 (6 bases). The CDR3 covers 16 residues. V dropped 5 bases and J dropped 0 bases, with 14 bases sitting between them. Germline V CDR1 and CDR2: SGHAT, FQNNGV. CDR3 nucleotide sequence: TGTGCCAGCAGCAGGGGGATCCCGAGCTCTGGAAACACCATATATTTT. Amino acids: CASSRGIPSSGNTIYF.

The V and J genes are TRBV30 and TRBJ2-5; 9 bases map to TRBD2. Germline loops: CDR1 GTSNPN, CDR2 SVGIG (reference sequence). This CDR3 has 13 residues. CDR3 in DNA: TGTGCGGTTAGCGGGAGAGGTAGCGAGACCCAGTACTTC. Translated, it gives CAVSGRGSETQYF.

The chain links TRBV4-2 to TRBJ2-5; weak D call: TRBD2 (6 bases). The germline gives CDR1 LGHNA, CDR2 YNFKEQ. The CDR3 is 14 residues long. Trimming pared 1 base from V and 2 bases from J, leaving 8 bases between. CDR3 region: CASSQGDLQETQYF. The CDR3 DNA sequence: TGTGCCAGCAGCCAAGGGGACTTACAAGAGACCCAGTACTTC.

The V gene is TRBV19, the J gene TRBJ2-6; no clear D gene. Germline V gives CDR1 LNHDA, CDR2 SQIVND (reference sequence). The CDR3 loop spans 19 amino acids. V lost 6 bases, J lost 0 bases, and 21 bases lay in between. In nucleotides, the CDR3 is TGTGCCAGTAGCGTCCTTCAGATCAGGCGCACCTCTGGGGCCAACGTCCTGACTTTC. It translates to CASSVLQIRRTSGANVLTF.

The chain uses TRBV5-1 and TRBJ2-6, with D unresolved. Germline CDR1 is SGHRS and CDR2 is YFSETQ. This CDR3 is 14 amino acids long. V was trimmed by 0 bases and J by 12 bases, leaving 13 bases between them. This chain's CDR3 is CASSLEGGSGVLTF. The CDR3 region has the DNA TGCGCCAGCAGCTTGGAGGGTGGGTCGGGCGTCCTGACTTTC.

This sequence joins TRBV5-1 and TRBJ1-1, with 7 bases aligning to TRBD1. V lost 4 bases to trimming and J lost 4 bases; unmatched junction nucleotides: 7. The germline V gene has CDR1 SGHRS and CDR2 YFSETQ. The CDR3 sequence is 14 residues long. CDR3 bases: TGCGCCAGCAGCGCGACAGGGTTCGGCACTGAAGCTTTCTTT. It translates to CASSATGFGTEAFF.

J is TRBJ1-1 and V is TRBV19; 7 nucleotides agree with TRBD1. Unmatched junction bases numbered 9, after V lost 8 bases and J lost 0 bases. CDR3 size: 15 residues. Germline-derived CDR1 and CDR2 are LNHDA and SQIVND (reference sequence). CDR3 amino acids: CASGWATGVNTEAFF. The DNA for the CDR3 is TGTGCCAGTGGGTGGGCCACAGGGGTGAACACTGAAGCTTTCTTT.

The V call is TRBV2, the J call TRBJ1-5; no reliable D call. The CDR3 is 15 amino acids. Germline assignment: CDR1 SNHLY and CDR2 FYNNEI. Trimming took off 4 bases at V and 3 bases at J, with 13 bases between the two ends. CDR3 nucleotide sequence: TGTGCCAGCAGTGGTGGTTGGGGTGACAATCAGCCCCAGCATTTT. This gives the protein CASSGGWGDNQPQHF.

This rearrangement joins TRBV14 to TRBJ2-4, with D hard to call. From germline, CDR1 is SGHDN and CDR2 FVKESK. The CDR3 loop spans 13 amino acids. Between the trimmed V and J ends, which lost 1 base and 6 bases, there was a span of 7 bases. DNA of the CDR3: TGTGCCAGCAGCCAAGGAAACAGAAACATTCAGTACTTC. Its translation is CASSQGNRNIQYF. Using reference TRBV14 and TRBJ2-4 for the parts outside the CDR3, the full variable domain is EAGVTQFPSHSVIEKGQTVTLRCDPISGHDNLYWYRRVMGKEIKFLLHFVKESKQDESGMPNNRFLAERTGGTYSTLKVQPAELEDSGVYFCASSQGNRNIQYFGAGTRLSVL.

The genes are TRBV18 and TRBJ2-2; possible D gene TRBD1, 6 bases. The CDR3 loop spans 14 amino acids. Trimming removed 3 bases from V and 3 bases from J, with 8 bases in between. Per germline, CDR1 KGHSH and CDR2 LQKENI. The CDR3 DNA is TGTGCCAGCTCACCGGACAGATACACCGGGGAGCTGTTTTTT. Amino acid sequence: CASSPDRYTGELFF.

The gene calls are TRBV5-5 and TRBJ2-7; 7 positions match TRBD2. V lost 4 bases to trimming and J lost 0 bases; unmatched junction nucleotides: 7. The CDR3 sequence is 15 residues long. The V gene's germline CDR1 is SGHKS and CDR2 YYEKEE (reference sequence). The CDR3 region is CASSGRADDSYEQYF. CDR3 in DNA: TGTGCCAGCAGCGGGAGGGCGGACGACTCCTACGAGCAGTACTTC.

The chain has TRBV12-5 and TRBJ2-1; 9 bases are a match to TRBD2. The CDR3 is made up of 18 amino acids. The V gene's germline CDR1 is LGHNT and CDR2 FRNRAP. Trimming removed 4 bases from V and 3 bases from J; junction bases left unmatched: 13. The chain's CDR3 is CASGYGLAYAGGYNEQFF. For the CDR3, the DNA is TGTGCTAGTGGTTATGGACTAGCGTACGCGGGGGGCTACAATGAGCAGTTCTTC. Filled out from reference TRBV12-5 and TRBJ2-1, the complete variable domain reads DARVTQTPRHKVTEMGQEVTMRCQPILGHNTVFWYRQTMMQGLELLAYFRNRAPLDDSGMPKDRFSAEMPDATLATLKIQPSEPRDSAVYFCASGYGLAYAGGYNEQFFGPGTRLTVL.

The J gene is TRBJ2-7, the V gene TRBV21-1; the table's TRBD1 call for D was not verified on the DNA. TRBV21-1 is reported as a pseudogene. The CDR3 contains 13 residues. The CDR3 sequence: CASSKDAGALAHF. DNA of the CDR3: TGTGCCAGCAGCAAAGATGCAGGTGCCCTTGCGCACTTC.

The chain employs TRBV28 and TRBJ2-7; no firm D call. Germline V CDR1 and CDR2: MDHEN, SYDVKM. CDR3 length: 14 residues. V shed 8 bases and J shed 0 bases, with 14 bases lying between them. As DNA, the CDR3 is TGTGCCAGCGGCTCAACGGTGAGCTCCTACGAGCAGTACTTC. Amino acids: CASGSTVSSYEQYF.

This CDR3 is CASSTTGNTEAFF. CDR3 in DNA: TGTGCCAGCAGCACCACAGGGAACACTGAAGCTTTCTTT. The chain employs TRBV7-6 and TRBJ1-1; D possibly corresponds to TRBD1 (5 bases). Germline CDR1 reads SGHVS; CDR2 reads FNYEAQ. Trimming shortened V by 5 bases and J by 1 base, and 8 bases separated the two germline ends. The CDR3 spans 13 residues.

This clone has only one observation. The chain uses TRBV28 and TRBJ1-2; 9 positions agree with TRBD1. Germline assignment: CDR1 MDHEN and CDR2 SYDVKM. The CDR3 contains 16 residues. V lost 4 bases to trimming and J lost 5 bases; unmatched junction nucleotides: 11. CDR3 nucleotide sequence: TGTGCCAGCAGTTCGACCTCGGGACAGGGTGGATATGGCTACACCTTC. Translating gives CASSSTSGQGGYGYTF.

The V gene is TRBV7-9, the J gene TRBJ2-1; no definite D call. The germline CDR1 and CDR2 sequences are SEHNR and FQNEAQ (reference sequence). The ends were cut back, 8 bases at V and 7 bases at J, with 9 bases in the middle. This CDR3 comprises 11 residues. CDR3 protein: CASQARNEQFF. CDR3 coding DNA: TGTGCCAGCCAGGCAAGAAATGAGCAGTTCTTC.